A single sample gave rise to the 25 T cell receptor beta chains below, sequenced in a study of PD-1 blockade in mismatch repair-deficient tumors. Sequencing used immunoSEQ multiplex PCR; TCRdb keeps in-frame clones, though not all of them. The repertoire holds some 49,000 clones, with 77% as singletons. The sequencing used PBMCs, collected before pembrolizumab treatment. Every receptor here comes from an adult with mismatch repair-deficient cancer.

V gene TRBV9 combines with J gene TRBJ2-2, with D unclear. V lost 0 bases, J lost 11 bases, and 17 bases lay in between. The CDR3 has 15 amino acids. CDR1 and CDR2 from the germline V gene are SGDLS and YYNGEE. Here the CDR3 reads CASSVESGPRGELFF. DNA for the CDR3: TGTGCCAGCAGCGTAGAGTCGGGCCCACGTGGAGAGCTGTTTTTT.

By sample fraction, this clone is medium-sized (0.01 to 0.1%). V gene TRBV18 combines with J gene TRBJ1-2; D is ambiguous. This CDR3 has 15 amino acids. Per the germline V gene, CDR1 is KGHSH and CDR2 is LQKENI. V was cut by 0 bases and J by 1 base, with 9 bases left in between. CDR3 protein: CASSPPRGLNYGYTF. CDR3 sequence (DNA): TGTGCCAGCTCACCACCGCGAGGGCTTAACTATGGCTACACCTTC. Drawing the rest from reference TRBV18 and TRBJ1-2, the complete variable domain is NAGVMQNPRHLVRRRGQEARLRCSPMKGHSHVYWYRQLPEEGLKFMVYLQKENIIDESGMPKERFSAEFPKEGPSILRIQQVVRGDSAAYFCASSPPRGLNYGYTFGSGTRLTVV.

The chain carries TRBV27 and TRBJ1-2; D not certain. The germline V gene has CDR1 MNHEY and CDR2 SMNVEV (reference sequence). The CDR3 extends over 14 amino acids. The germline V and J ends were trimmed by 6 bases and 3 bases, with 14 bases remaining between them. The CDR3 DNA sequence: TGTGCCAGCAGGAGGGCAGGAGGATACTATGGCTACACCTTC. It yields the protein CASRRAGGYYGYTF.

This chain connects TRBV6-5 to TRBJ2-3, with D tentatively TRBD2 (5 bases). The CDR3 contains 12 residues. V dropped 6 bases and J dropped 5 bases, with 9 bases sitting between them. Germline CDR1 MNHEY, CDR2 SVGAGI. The CDR3 DNA follows: TGTGCCAGCAGGCCCAGCGGAGATACGCAGTATTTT. This translates into CASRPSGDTQYF.

The chain links TRBV11-2 to TRBJ2-1; perhaps TRBD2 as D (5 bases). V dropped 1 base and J dropped 7 bases, with 14 bases sitting between them. CDR3 length: 15 residues. Germline V gives CDR1 SGHAT, CDR2 FQNNGV. CDR3 nucleotides: TGTGCCAGCAGCTTAGGGGGAGTAGCCGGGAATGAGCAGTTCTTC. This codes for CASSLGGVAGNEQFF.

This clone has just a few counts. Other nucleotide sequences from this sample produce the same CDR3. The V call is TRBV11-2, the J call TRBJ1-5; D gene unclear. This CDR3 contains 14 residues. CDR1 and CDR2 from the germline V gene are SGHAT and FQNNGV. The V end was cut by 3 bases, the J end by 0 bases, with 6 bases between. DNA of the CDR3: TGTGCCAGCAGCTTGTCAGATAGCAATCAGCCCCAGCATTTT. Residues: CASSLSDSNQPQHF.

The sample holds one count of this clone. The chain uses TRBV6-6 and TRBJ1-5; D is undetermined. The germline gives CDR1 MNHNY, CDR2 SVGAGI (reference sequence). The CDR3 is made up of 13 amino acids. Trimming left V 2 bases short and J 5 bases short, with 7 bases between. In nucleotides, the CDR3 is TGTGCCAGCAGTTACACCAGTGATCAGCCCCAGCATTTT. It specifies CASSYTSDQPQHF.

The chain couples TRBV7-6 to TRBJ1-4, with TRBD1 matching over 10 bases. The V gene end was trimmed by 0 bases and the J gene end by 8 bases; junction bases not matched to a gene: 9. The CDR3 contains 17 residues. Germline V CDR1 and CDR2: SGHVS, FNYEAQ. The CDR3 is CASSLALTGTGVEKLFF. For the CDR3, the DNA is TGTGCCAGCAGCTTAGCGCTAACGGGGACAGGGGTCGAAAAACTGTTTTTT.

This clone is a singleton in its sample. This sequence joins TRBV25-1 and TRBJ1-1; no definite D call. With 3 bases removed from V and 6 bases from J, the gap between germline ends came to 8 bases. The CDR3 has 12 residues. The germline V gene encodes CDR1 MGHDK and CDR2 SYGVNS. CDR3 protein: CASSELASEAFF. CDR3 sequence (DNA): TGTGCCAGCAGTGAGCTAGCCTCTGAAGCTTTCTTT.

The chain employs TRBV5-7 and TRBJ1-5; possibly TRBD1 for D (5 bases). TRBV5-7 is designated an ORF whose function remains uncertain. This CDR3 spans 16 amino acids. V lost 0 bases, J lost 3 bases, and 13 bases lay in between. The CDR3 DNA reads TGTGCCAGCAGCTTGGAAGGGGCTAGTAACAATCAGCCCCAGCATTTT. Its translation: CASSLEGASNNQPQHF.

This chain connects TRBV5-1 to TRBJ1-2; D not resolved. The CDR3 extends over 12 amino acids. Germline V gene sequence: CDR1 SGHRS, CDR2 YFSETQ. The ends were cut back, 0 bases at V and 5 bases at J, with 5 bases in the middle. CDR3 region: CASSLDQYGYTF. The CDR3 nucleotides are TGCGCCAGCAGCTTGGACCAGTATGGCTACACCTTC.

The rearrangement joins TRBV6-1 to TRBJ2-2, with a possible D match to TRBD2 (5 bases). The CDR3 has 15 residues. V was shortened by 7 bases and J by 4 bases, with 16 bases between the two germline ends. Per the germline V gene, CDR1 is MNHNS and CDR2 is SASEGT. The CDR3 loop is CASTIGSGITGELFF. In DNA form, the CDR3 reads TGTGCCAGCACGATAGGCTCCGGGATCACCGGGGAGCTGTTTTTT.

The chain couples TRBV11-3 to TRBJ2-3; either TRBD1 or TRBD2 may supply D (5 bases each). V lost 7 bases and J 0 bases, leaving 14 bases between the germline ends. Germline V gives CDR1 SGHNT, CDR2 YENEEA. The CDR3 runs to 15 residues. This chain's CDR3 is CASTPGTISTDTQYF. The CDR3 coding sequence is TGTGCCAGCACCCCCGGGACGATAAGCACAGATACGCAGTATTTT. Drawing the rest from reference TRBV11-3 and TRBJ2-3, the complete variable domain is EAGVVQSPRYKIIEKKQPVAFWCNPISGHNTLYWYLQNLGQGPELLIRYENEEAVDDSQLPKDRFSAERLKGVDSTLKIQPAELGDSAVYLCASTPGTISTDTQYFGPGTRLTVL.

The chain links TRBV6-4 to TRBJ2-4; 10 positions agree with TRBD2. The length of the CDR3 is 15 residues. Germline CDR1 MRHNA, CDR2 SNTAGT. The ends lost 0 bases at V and 6 bases at J; junction bases unmatched: 2. The CDR3 DNA reads as TGTGCCAGCAGTGACTCAGCGGGAGGGCCAAACATTCAGTACTTC. Its protein product is CASSDSAGGPNIQYF.

This chain joins TRBV10-3 and TRBJ2-7; 9 positions match TRBD1. Trimming removed 7 bases from V and 5 bases from J; junction bases left unmatched: 12. Germline lookup yields CDR1 ENHRY and CDR2 SYGVKD. CDR3 size: 15 residues. The CDR3 region has the DNA TGTGCCATCAACTCAGGGCCCGGGACAGGGAACGAGCAGTACTTC. Translated, it gives CAINSGPGTGNEQYF.

The J gene is TRBJ1-1, the V gene TRBV4-2, with TRBD1 matching 7 bases. In germline, CDR1 is LGHNA, CDR2 YNFKEQ. The CDR3 covers 13 residues. V lost 2 bases to trimming and J lost 8 bases; unmatched junction nucleotides: 5. In nucleotides, the CDR3 is TGTGCCAGCAGCCAACTACCGACAGGGGAAGCTTTCTTT. This encodes CASSQLPTGEAFF.

The chain is built from TRBV9 and TRBJ2-5, with D tentatively TRBD1 or TRBD2 (5 bases each). V lost 0 bases, J lost 5 bases, and 17 bases lay in between. The CDR3 length is 16 residues. Germline lookup yields CDR1 SGDLS and CDR2 YYNGEE. CDR3 coding DNA: TGTGCCAGCAGCGTAGACGGGGCGGCCCCGGGGGAGACCCAGTACTTC. Its translation: CASSVDGAAPGETQYF.

The CDR3 is CASRPTAGGSDTQYF. CDR3 nucleotide sequence: TGTGCCAGCAGACCCACAGCGGGGGGGTCAGATACGCAGTATTTT. V usage is TRBV27 and J usage is TRBJ2-3, with 10 nucleotides matching TRBD2. The CDR3 spans 15 residues. Germline-derived CDR1 and CDR2 are MNHEY and SMNVEV (reference sequence). The ends lost 6 bases at V and 4 bases at J; junction bases unmatched: 7.

The CDR3 loop reads CASSFNWNTEAFF. The CDR3 DNA reads TGTGCCAGCAGCTTTAACTGGAACACTGAAGCTTTCTTT. This chain uses TRBV11-3 with TRBJ1-1; D uncertain. Germline values: CDR1 SGHNT, CDR2 YENEEA. The CDR3 is 13 residues long. Trimming took off 3 bases at V and 1 base at J, with 6 bases between the two ends.

This clone was recorded a few times. The chain has TRBV19 and TRBJ1-5, with TRBD1 as a possible D gene (5 bases). Germline V lookup: CDR1 LNHDA, CDR2 SQIVND (reference sequence). Between the trimmed V and J ends, which lost 8 bases and 9 bases, there was a span of 17 bases. The CDR3 is made up of 13 amino acids. CDR3 sequence reads: CASQGLRVGPQHF. The CDR3 region has the DNA TGTGCCAGTCAGGGACTTAGGGTTGGGCCCCAGCATTTT.

J is TRBJ1-1 and V is TRBV16; D might be TRBD1 (6 bases). V was pared by 8 bases and J by 5 bases, with 15 bases between. Looked up from germline, CDR1 is KGHSY and CDR2 is FQNENV. This CDR3 contains 13 residues. The CDR3 loop reads CASFQGKGTEAFF. The CDR3 DNA reads TGTGCCAGCTTTCAGGGGAAGGGGACTGAAGCTTTCTTT.

V usage is TRBV27 and J usage is TRBJ1-2; TRBD1 matches 11 bases. This CDR3 has 15 amino acids. Unmatched junction bases numbered 5, after V lost 0 bases and J lost 8 bases. The germline V gene encodes CDR1 MNHEY and CDR2 SMNVEV (reference sequence). CDR3 protein: CASSLSGGQGVGYTF. The DNA for the CDR3 is TGTGCCAGCAGTTTATCGGGGGGACAGGGGGTCGGCTACACCTTC.

CDR3 residues: CASSLFDGSTDTQYF. In DNA form, the CDR3 reads TGTGCCAGCAGCTTATTCGACGGATCCACAGATACGCAGTATTTT. The chain uses TRBV11-2 and TRBJ2-3, with D unresolved. The V end lost 2 bases, the J end lost 2 bases, and 11 bases lay between the germline ends. Per the germline V gene, CDR1 is SGHAT and CDR2 is FQNNGV. This CDR3 spans 15 amino acids.

The V gene is TRBV30, the J gene TRBJ2-7; D is possibly TRBD1 or TRBD2 (5 bases each). In germline, CDR1 is GTSNPN, CDR2 SVGIG (reference sequence). The CDR3 totals 14 residues. Trimming took 3 bases from V and 3 from J, leaving 15 bases between them. The CDR3 DNA reads TGTGCCTGGAGCAGGGACGCAGCAGACTACGAGCAGTACTTC. Translating it yields CAWSRDAADYEQYF.

V gene TRBV14 combines with J gene TRBJ1-2, with D maybe TRBD1 (6 bases). There are 15 residues in the CDR3. Trimming left V 1 base short and J 2 bases short, with 11 bases between. CDR1 and CDR2 from the germline V gene are SGHDN and FVKESK. The CDR3 sequence is CASSQGQALNYGYTF. In nucleotides, the CDR3 is TGTGCCAGCAGCCAAGGACAGGCTCTCAACTATGGCTACACCTTC.